Sequencing of this TCR beta chain was carried out in a study of shared clonotypes between healthy human individuals. Only in-frame clones appear in the TCRdb table, and some are missing; sequencing was by immunoSEQ multiplex PCR. The sample lists over a million clones, around 78% occurring once. Germline loops: CDR1 MNHEY, CDR2 SMNVEV (reference sequence). The junction had 4 bases not matched to a gene; V was cut back by 8 bases and J by 5 bases. CDR3 length equals 13 residues. The chain couples TRBV27 to TRBJ2-2, with TRBD1 identical over 8 bases. This clonotype originated in a man between 18 and 29 years old in good health. Some clones in this sample may be carry-over from other donors' samples. The sample consisted of memory CD4+ T cells from PBMCs. Documented subset: CD45RA-negative fraction. The DNA of the CDR3 is TGTGCCAGCTATCGGACAGGGACCGGGGAGCTGTTTTTT. Residues: CASYRTGTGELFF.